The 32 T cell receptor beta chains given below trace back to one sample, sequenced in a study of T cells after yellow fever vaccination. TCRdb re-called the 5' RACE reads with MiXCR, one entry per CDR3 protein. The data hold around 70,000 distinct CDR3 sequences, with more than 5.5% observed a single time. The source material was CD8+ T cells sorted from PBMCs, sampled 5 to 6 days after the first yellow fever vaccination. All receptors come from a man between 18 and 35 years old who received the YFV17D yellow fever vaccine.

This clonotype was detected only a few times. The chain recombines TRBV11-2 with TRBJ2-1; TRBD2 might be the D (7 bases). Between the trimmed V and J ends, which lost 5 bases and 7 bases, there was a span of 18 bases. CDR3 length: 15 amino acids. The germline gives CDR1 SGHAT, CDR2 FQNNGV. The CDR3 is CASSLWGGAGNEQFF. The CDR3 nucleotides are TGTGCCAGCAGCCTTTGGGGGGGGGCCGGTAATGAGCAGTTCTTC.

This clonotype has at least ten counts. This chain connects TRBV12-3 or TRBV12-4 to TRBJ1-5; TRBD1 matches at 8 bases. Unmatched junction bases numbered 5, after V lost 3 bases and J lost 4 bases. This CDR3 comprises 15 residues. CDR3 sequence reads: CASSFVGQGNQPQHF. The DNA for the CDR3 is TGTGCCAGCAGTTTTGTTGGACAGGGAAATCAGCCCCAGCATTTT.

This clonotype occurred a few times. V gene TRBV28 combines with J gene TRBJ2-1; 7 bases line up with TRBD1. Per the germline V gene, CDR1 is MDHEN and CDR2 is SYDVKM. The ends lost 3 bases at V and 5 bases at J; junction bases unmatched: 4. There are 14 residues in the CDR3. The CDR3 coding sequence is TGTGCCAGCAGTTTTGACAGGGAAGACAATGAGCAGTTCTTC. Its protein is CASSFDREDNEQFF.

This clonotype was recorded a few times. The CDR3 nucleotides are TGCGCCAGCAGCTTGGTCGGAAGAGATGAAGCTTTCTTT. This gives the protein CASSLVGRDEAFF. The rearrangement joins TRBV5-1 to TRBJ1-1; D is uncertain. The CDR3 length is 13 residues. The germline V and J ends were trimmed by 0 bases and 7 bases, with 10 bases remaining between them. Germline V lookup: CDR1 SGHRS, CDR2 YFSETQ. The variable domain in full, with the rest retrieved from reference TRBV5-1 and TRBJ1-1, is KAGVTQTPRYLIKTRGQQVTLSCSPISGHRSVSWYQQTPGQGLQFLFEYFSETQRNKGNFPGRFSGRQFSNSRSEMNVSTLELGDSALYLCASSLVGRDEAFFGQGTRLTVV.

Of note for this clonotype: At one end the junction does not follow the germline gene, possibly because of a read error. This chain joins TRBV7-6 and TRBJ2-7; D may be TRBD2 (6 bases). This CDR3 spans 15 amino acids. Germline-derived CDR1 and CDR2 are SGHVS and FNYEAQ. CDR3 sequence: CASTLGQGLSYEQYF. Here the CDR3 DNA reads TGTGCCAGCACCTTAGGGCAGGGACTTTCCTACGAGCAGTACTTC.

The chain couples TRBV4-2 to TRBJ2-1; D call uncertain. Germline values: CDR1 LGHNA, CDR2 YNFKEQ. The CDR3 is made up of 14 amino acids. V dropped 10 bases and J dropped 6 bases, with 19 bases sitting between them. CDR3 coding DNA: TGTGCCATGGGCCCCGGGCTACTCTGCAATGAGCAGTTCTTC. It is translated as CAMGPGLLCNEQFF.

The chain uses TRBV13 and TRBJ1-1, with no clear D. The CDR3 consists of 15 residues. Looked up from germline, CDR1 is PRHDT and CDR2 is FYEKMQ (reference sequence). Trimming cost V 0 bases and J 3 bases, with 11 bases left between them. The CDR3 here is CASSLGSGEYTEAFF. Written as DNA, the CDR3 is TGTGCCAGCAGCTTAGGGTCCGGGGAGTACACTGAAGCTTTCTTT.

This clonotype appeared many times. The rearrangement links TRBV10-3 to TRBJ1-4; D possibly corresponds to TRBD1 (5 bases). The CDR3 sequence is 13 residues long. V was pared by 2 bases and J by 8 bases, with 9 bases between. Germline CDR1 and CDR2: ENHRY and SYGVKD. The chain's CDR3 is CAISEGAGEKLFF. The CDR3 region has the DNA TGTGCCATCAGTGAGGGGGCAGGCGAAAAACTGTTTTTT.

This clonotype appeared many times. This sequence joins TRBV4-3 and TRBJ2-1, with D possibly being TRBD1 or TRBD2 (5 bases each). The CDR3 covers 18 residues. CDR1 is LGHNA and CDR2 is YSLEER in the germline V gene. Deletions cut 3 bases from V and 0 bases from J, with 18 bases between. CDR3 sequence: CASSQVTGTLSSYNEQFF. DNA of the CDR3: TGCGCCAGCAGCCAGGTCACCGGGACGCTTTCCTCCTACAATGAGCAGTTCTTC.

This clonotype was observed a handful of times. The chain combines TRBV4-2 with TRBJ1-1; D unresolved. The germline V and J ends were trimmed by 4 bases and 4 bases, with 13 bases remaining between them. The germline V gene encodes CDR1 LGHNA and CDR2 YNFKEQ. The CDR3 runs to 14 residues. The DNA for the CDR3 is TGTGCCAGCAGCCGACTTAGCCGGGGCACTGAAGCTTTCTTT. This encodes CASSRLSRGTEAFF.

The genes are TRBV11-2 and TRBJ1-6; TRBD1 matches 7 bases. The CDR3 totals 18 residues. CDR1 and CDR2 (germline): SGHAT, FQNNGV. V shed 2 bases and J 1 base; nucleotides not matched to a gene: 8. Here the CDR3 DNA reads TGTGCCAGCAGCTTATTCCCGACAGGGAGTTCCTATAATTCACCCCTCCACTTT. This sequence encodes CASSLFPTGSSYNSPLHF.

J is TRBJ2-7 and V is TRBV9; D is uncertain. The CDR3 totals 14 residues. Looked up from germline, CDR1 is SGDLS and CDR2 is YYNGEE. V lost 0 bases to trimming and J lost 0 bases, with 7 bases between them. The CDR3: CASSVGQSSYEQYF. CDR3 bases: TGTGCCAGCAGCGTAGGTCAGTCCTCCTACGAGCAGTACTTC.

In its sample, this clonotype was seen many times. The chain recombines TRBV29-1 with TRBJ2-7, with a possible D match to TRBD2 (6 bases). Germline loops: CDR1 SQVTM, CDR2 ANQGSEA. The CDR3 loop spans 13 amino acids. Trimming removed 6 bases from V and 2 bases from J, with 14 bases in between. The CDR3 nucleotides are TGCAGCGTAGCCGGGACTTCCGCCTACGAGCAGTACTTC. Translation gives CSVAGTSAYEQYF.

In its sample, this clonotype was seen a few times. The chain links TRBV3-1 to TRBJ1-1; tentative D call: TRBD1 (5 bases). The CDR3 sequence is 15 residues long. From germline, CDR1 is LGHDT and CDR2 YNNKEL (reference sequence). V was trimmed by 0 bases and J by 4 bases, leaving 12 bases between them. This CDR3 reads CASSQDRVGGTEAFF. CDR3 sequence (DNA): TGTGCCAGCAGCCAAGACAGGGTCGGGGGCACTGAAGCTTTCTTT.

This clonotype was observed many times. The chain joins TRBV9 to TRBJ1-1; D perhaps matches TRBD1 (5 bases). CDR1 and CDR2 from the germline V gene are SGDLS and YYNGEE. This CDR3 spans 14 amino acids. V was trimmed by 2 bases and J by 1 base, leaving 9 bases between them. CDR3 sequence (DNA): TGTGCCAGCAGCGTGCAGGGTACGAACACTGAAGCTTTCTTT. Translated: CASSVQGTNTEAFF.

This clonotype was counted between two and nine times. This chain uses TRBV5-1 with TRBJ2-4; possible D gene TRBD1, 6 bases. The V end was cut by 4 bases, the J end by 0 bases, with 11 bases between. This CDR3 is built from 15 residues. Per the germline V gene, CDR1 is SGHRS and CDR2 is YFSETQ. Here the CDR3 reads CASSELQGAKNIQYF. CDR3 DNA sequence: TGCGCCAGCAGCGAGTTACAGGGAGCCAAAAACATTCAGTACTTC. The variable domain in full, with the rest retrieved from reference TRBV5-1 and TRBJ2-4, is KAGVTQTPRYLIKTRGQQVTLSCSPISGHRSVSWYQQTPGQGLQFLFEYFSETQRNKGNFPGRFSGRQFSNSRSEMNVSTLELGDSALYLCASSELQGAKNIQYFGAGTRLSVL.

The rearrangement uses TRBV9 and TRBJ2-2, with D perhaps assigned TRBD1 or TRBD2 (6 bases each). This CDR3 spans 15 amino acids. With 4 bases removed from V and 4 bases from J, the gap between germline ends came to 14 bases. Germline V gene sequence: CDR1 SGDLS, CDR2 YYNGEE. CDR3 residues: CASSPGAGSTGELFF. DNA for the CDR3: TGTGCCAGCAGCCCGGGGGCGGGGTCCACCGGGGAGCTGTTTTTT.

This clonotype showed up many times. The chain has TRBV20-1 and TRBJ2-4; 10 bases agree with TRBD2. This CDR3 has 17 amino acids. Looked up from germline, CDR1 is DFQATT and CDR2 is SNEGSKA (reference sequence). V was clipped by 0 bases and J by 6 bases; unmatched bases: 11. This CDR3 reads CSARDLSGGAGGNIQYF. The CDR3 DNA reads TGCAGTGCTAGAGATCTCAGCGGGGGGGCGGGGGGAAACATTCAGTACTTC.

The chain couples TRBV6-1 to TRBJ1-1; TRBD1 matches 7 bases. Trimming took 7 bases from V and 7 from J; bases not matched to a gene: 9. This CDR3 contains 13 residues. Germline lookup yields CDR1 MNHNS and CDR2 SASEGT. DNA of the CDR3: TGTGCCAGCATGGACAGGCGGAGGGGTGAAGCTTTCTTT. Translating it yields CASMDRRRGEAFF.

Details on this clonotype: Germline and junction disagree at one end, which may indicate a read error. The V and J genes are TRBV5-1 and TRBJ1-3; D not certain. Germline loops: CDR1 SGHRS, CDR2 YFSETQ. This CDR3 spans 12 amino acids. CDR3 coding DNA: TGCGCCAGCGGAGAGTCTGGTAACACCATATATTTT. This sequence encodes CASGESGNTIYF.

Many counts were recorded for this clonotype. The chain employs TRBV9 and TRBJ1-2, with D tentatively TRBD1 (5 bases). CDR1 and CDR2 (germline): SGDLS, YYNGEE. V lost 3 bases to trimming and J lost 8 bases, with 14 bases between them. This CDR3 spans 13 amino acids. For the CDR3, the DNA is TGTGCCAGCAGCGCACAGGATTTGCGCGGCTACACCTTC. The encoded protein is CASSAQDLRGYTF.

This clonotype occurred many times. The V and J genes are TRBV6-4 and TRBJ2-1, with D perhaps TRBD2 (6 bases). Trimming took off 6 bases at V and 6 bases at J, with 15 bases between the two ends. The CDR3 contains 14 residues. Looked up from germline, CDR1 is MRHNA and CDR2 is SNTAGT. CDR3 in DNA: TGTGCCAGCAGCCCCGGGAGAGGGGCCAATGAGCAGTTCTTC. Translating it yields CASSPGRGANEQFF.

The chain links TRBV7-9 to TRBJ2-3; the match to TRBD2 covers 8 bases. The CDR3 contains 16 residues. Per the germline V gene, CDR1 is SEHNR and CDR2 is FQNEAQ (reference sequence). Losses at the gene ends were 3 bases for V and 3 bases for J; bases not matched to a gene: 8. The CDR3 sequence: CASSFVGLGITDTQYF. CDR3 in DNA: TGTGCCAGCAGCTTTGTGGGACTAGGGATTACAGATACGCAGTATTTT.

This clonotype was observed many times. The gene calls are TRBV10-3 and TRBJ2-7, with a weak D call TRBD1 (5 bases). Trimming took off 0 bases at V and 2 bases at J, with 11 bases between the two ends. Germline CDR1 and CDR2: ENHRY and SYGVKD. The CDR3 is made up of 15 amino acids. CDR3 loop: CAISESTRRAYEQYF. For the CDR3, the DNA is TGTGCCATCAGTGAGTCGACTCGCAGGGCCTACGAGCAGTACTTC.

This clonotype was detected ten times or more. V usage is TRBV4-2 and J usage is TRBJ2-3; D perhaps matches TRBD2 (6 bases). The germline CDR1 and CDR2 sequences are LGHNA and YNFKEQ. Trimming removed 5 bases from V and 11 bases from J, with 14 bases in between. The CDR3 runs 12 residues. The CDR3 DNA reads as TGTGCCAGCAGCTCCGGGGGTATCGGGCAGTATTTT. Its protein is CASSSGGIGQYF.

This clonotype was observed many times. This chain joins TRBV20-1 and TRBJ2-2; the D gene could be TRBD1 or TRBD2 (5 bases each). V lost 3 bases to trimming and J lost 3 bases, with 11 bases between them. CDR3 size: 14 residues. Germline V lookup: CDR1 DFQATT, CDR2 SNEGSKA (reference sequence). CDR3 sequence (DNA): TGCAGTGCTAGTGAGGGACGGGACACCGGGGAGCTGTTTTTT. Its protein product is CSASEGRDTGELFF.

The sample holds a few counts of this clonotype. This chain links TRBV23-1 with TRBJ2-1; 7 bases fit TRBD1. TRBV23-1 is identified as an open reading frame with a role that is uncertain. This CDR3 spans 14 amino acids. J gave up 6 bases and V 4 bases, and 6 bases lay outside the gene matches. CDR3 in DNA: TGCGCCAGCAGTCCCCCGGACAGGCCCAATGAGCAGTTCTTC. This codes for CASSPPDRPNEQFF.

At least ten counts were recorded for this clonotype. This chain joins TRBV5-1 and TRBJ2-3; a weak D match, TRBD1 (5 bases). This CDR3 spans 14 amino acids. Between the trimmed V and J ends, which lost 6 bases and 4 bases, there was a span of 15 bases. CDR1 and CDR2 (germline): SGHRS, YFSETQ. The CDR3, as DNA: TGCGCCAGCACCCCCGGCAGGGCTGCAGATACGCAGTATTTT. This sequence encodes CASTPGRAADTQYF.

About this clonotype: This clone may be a read error of a much larger clone one base away. The chain joins TRBV29-1 to TRBJ2-1; D is unresolved. The CDR3 has 12 residues. Per germline, CDR1 SQVTM and CDR2 ANQGSEA. Trimming took 4 bases from V and 6 from J, leaving 10 bases between them. CDR3 sequence: CSVGFLGNEQFF. The CDR3, as DNA: TGCAGCGTTGGTTTTTTGGGCAATGAGCAGTTCTTC.

The chain has TRBV5-1 and TRBJ2-2, with 9 bases matching TRBD1. This CDR3 is 16 amino acids long. The V and J ends lost 2 bases and 3 bases, in that order; junction bases with no gene match: 5. Germline V CDR1 and CDR2: SGHRS, YFSETQ. The CDR3 region is CASSFLGQGYTGELFF. In nucleotides, the CDR3 is TGCGCCAGCAGCTTTCTAGGACAGGGGTACACCGGGGAGCTGTTTTTT.

The genes are TRBV14 and TRBJ2-3; 9 nucleotides line up with TRBD2. J was trimmed by 4 bases and V by 3 bases; bases with no gene match: 11. The germline V gene has CDR1 SGHDN and CDR2 FVKESK. The CDR3 spans 17 residues. CDR3 sequence reads: CASSHAGGSVFADTQYF. The CDR3 coding sequence is TGTGCCAGCAGCCATGCGGGGGGGTCCGTTTTTGCAGATACGCAGTATTTT.

In this sample, this clonotype turned up many times. V gene TRBV27 combines with J gene TRBJ2-7, with a weak D call TRBD1 (6 bases). Germline CDR1 reads MNHEY; CDR2 reads SMNVEV (reference sequence). The CDR3 length is 14 residues. V was clipped by 3 bases and J by 1 base, with 10 bases between them. The chain's CDR3 is CASSFAGVSYEQYF. In DNA, the CDR3 is TGTGCCAGCAGTTTTGCAGGGGTTTCCTACGAGCAGTACTTC.